This section outlines one T cell receptor beta chain sequence together with its context. Its matching antigen is unknown. Second-dose intervals of approximately 4 or approximately 12 weeks were pooled. The data originate from a study of T cell responses to AZD1222 COVID-19 vaccine. The CDR3 sequence is 13 residues long. Germline assignment: CDR1 LGHNT and CDR2 FRNRAP. V dropped 1 base and J dropped 7 bases, with 8 bases sitting between them. Clones were read by immunoSEQ multiplex PCR, and TCRdb kept only the in-frame ones, dropping some. The table includes around 130,000 clones, approximately 91% detected once. The study's findings and limits: Regions 160-218 and 743-854 dominated among vaccine-associated CD4 TCRs spanning spike. With two AZD1222 doses given, Spike-specific TCR breadth and depth both rose.

Material: peripheral blood, obtained 28 days after the second AZD1222 dose. The chain is built from TRBV12-5 and TRBJ1-5; D is ambiguous. This receptor was obtained from an adult who received the AZD1222 COVID-19 vaccine. CDR3 DNA sequence: TGTGCTAGTGGTTTGGGGGGATTCCAGCCCCAGCATTTT. Its protein product is CASGLGGFQPQHF.